The sequence of this T cell receptor (beta chain) was determined in a study of T cells after yellow fever vaccination. CDR3 size: 16 residues. The germline CDR1 and CDR2 sequences are SGHTA and FQGNSA. Trimming left V 5 bases short and J 0 bases short, with 15 bases between. Study outcomes and limitations: Most primary-vaccination clones reappeared after the booster (about 97% CD4, about 88% CD8). Weaker overall was a secondary response that nonetheless peaked faster, on day 5 versus 15. Abundant clonotypes from the bulk population could have been carried over as contaminants into FACS-sorted repertoires.

Template switching with 5'RACE generated the TCR cDNA and added a universal primer site and UMIs. One entry per CDR3 protein, called by TCRdb with MiXCR from the 5' RACE reads. Here the sample spans 350,000 or so distinct CDR3 sequences, 8% to 9.5% being singletons. This clonotype was seen only a few times. Its cognate antigen is unknown. The clonotype originates from a young man who received the YFV17D yellow fever vaccine. The V gene is TRBV7-2, the J gene TRBJ2-3; a possible D gene is TRBD1 (6 bases). This specimen consisted of PBMCs, obtained roughly seven weeks after the first yellow fever vaccination. CDR3 sequence reads: CASSPQGIPSTDTQYF. DNA of the CDR3: TGTGCCAGCAGCCCGCAGGGGATACCGAGCACAGATACGCAGTATTTT. Variable domain in full (rest from reference TRBV7-2 and TRBJ2-3): GAGVSQSPSNKVTEKGKDVELRCDPISGHTALYWYRQSLGQGLEFLIYFQGNSAPDKSGLPSDRFSAERTGGSVSTLTIQRTQQEDSAVYLCASSPQGIPSTDTQYFGPGTRLTVL.